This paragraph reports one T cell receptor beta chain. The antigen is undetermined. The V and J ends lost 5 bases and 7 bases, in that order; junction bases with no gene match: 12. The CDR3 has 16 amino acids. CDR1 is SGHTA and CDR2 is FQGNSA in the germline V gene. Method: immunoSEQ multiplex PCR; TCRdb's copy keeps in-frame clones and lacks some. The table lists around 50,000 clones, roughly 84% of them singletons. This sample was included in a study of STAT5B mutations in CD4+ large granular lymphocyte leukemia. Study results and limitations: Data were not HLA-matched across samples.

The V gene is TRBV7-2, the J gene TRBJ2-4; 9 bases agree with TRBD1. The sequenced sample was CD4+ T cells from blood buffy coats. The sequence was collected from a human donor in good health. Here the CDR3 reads CASSVGAGQGGNIQYF. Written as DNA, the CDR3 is TGTGCCAGCAGCGTCGGAGCGGGACAGGGTGGTAACATTCAGTACTTC.